This entry concerns a single T cell receptor (beta chain). Profiling relied on immunoSEQ multiplex PCR, and the TCRdb table lists in-frame clones only, not all of them. The data contain about 190,000 clones, roughly 80% of them singletons. This CDR3 region has 14 residues. CDR1 MDHEN and CDR2 SYDVKM come from the germline V gene. This record comes from a study of blood T cell repertoires in COVID-19. Study in general: The study drew acute and convalescent COVID-19 samples from the United States, Italy and Spain. The cDNA or gDNA used as material had been derived from T cells, B-cell-depleted T cells, or PBMCs.

This sequence was found in a woman between 50 and 59 years old with acute or convalescent COVID-19. Sequencing was performed on peripheral blood. The chain joins TRBV28 to TRBJ2-2, with 12 bases identical to TRBD2. The CDR3 is CVTGTSGYTGELFF. For the CDR3, the DNA is TGTGTGACGGGGACTAGCGGGTACACCGGGGAGCTGTTTTTT.